This paragraph reports one T cell receptor (beta chain). Its antigen remains unknown. Measured with immunoSEQ multiplex PCR; TCRdb has only the in-frame clones, and not every one. The sample includes about 41,000 clones, around 79% seen only once; the top ten take less than 6%. Germline lookup yields CDR1 MNHNS and CDR2 SASEGT. The CDR3 consists of 15 residues. The trim removed 6 bases at V and 7 bases at J, leaving 14 bases unmatched. The sample belongs to a study of immune evolution from preneoplasia to lung adenocarcinoma. Study results and limitations: Compared with EGFR-mutant or double wild-type lesions, KRAS-mutant nodules were more clonal. Normal lung had highest clonality; later lesions appeared denser, more diverse.

Resections took place in Japan or China from about 2014 to 2017. The origin of this receptor is a person aged 55 to 75 with lung adenocarcinoma. This chain connects TRBV6-1 to TRBJ1-1, with 7 bases lining up with TRBD1. Input material: FFPE invasive lung adenocarcinoma tissue. The chain's CDR3 is CASRRLGEGAREAFF. For the CDR3, the DNA is TGTGCCAGCAGGAGATTGGGGGAGGGGGCACGTGAAGCTTTCTTT.